A single sample is the source of the 28 T cell receptor beta chains below, sequenced in a study of radiotherapy plus CTLA-4 blockade in lung cancer. Using immunoSEQ multiplex PCR, the repertoire was profiled, and TCRdb retains in-frame clones only, with some absent. Of some 33,000 clones listed, roughly 70% are singletons. Sequenced material: peripheral blood, taken from a patient treated with radiotherapy plus ipilimumab. The receptors here all came from a human donor with non-small cell lung cancer whose response to radiotherapy plus ipilimumab could not be evaluated.

The sample holds a few counts of this clone. The chain recombines TRBV2 with TRBJ2-1, with 8 bases aligning to TRBD2. CDR1 is SNHLY and CDR2 is FYNNEI in the germline V gene. With 2 bases clipped from V and 1 base from J, the junction kept 4 bases outside the gene matches. This CDR3 has 16 residues. In DNA, the CDR3 is TGTGCCAGCAGTGAATTAGCGGGAAGGTCCTACAATGAGCAGTTCTTC. This translates into CASSELAGRSYNEQFF.

The chain combines TRBV11-2 with TRBJ1-1, with unresolved D. V shed 5 bases and J shed 6 bases, with 13 bases lying between them. The CDR3 is 13 residues long. The germline gives CDR1 SGHAT, CDR2 FQNNGV. This CDR3 is CASSKREASEAFF. The DNA for the CDR3 is TGTGCCAGCAGCAAAAGAGAAGCCTCTGAAGCTTTCTTT.

The chain is built from TRBV18 and TRBJ2-5; D might be TRBD1 (6 bases). V lost 6 bases and J 4 bases, leaving 15 bases between the germline ends. CDR1 is KGHSH and CDR2 is LQKENI in the germline V gene. This CDR3 comprises 14 residues. CDR3 bases: TGTGCCAGCTCGCAGGGGAGTTTTGGAGAGACCCAGTACTTC. Protein product: CASSQGSFGETQYF.

The chain uses TRBV15 and TRBJ2-5; 9 nucleotides line up with TRBD2. This CDR3 region has 15 residues. Per germline, CDR1 LNHNV and CDR2 YYDKDF (reference sequence). V shed 5 bases, J shed 1 base, and the junction held 5 bases outside the gene matches. CDR3 protein: CATSRRREGQETQYF. The CDR3 nucleotides are TGTGCCACCAGCCGCAGGCGGGAGGGCCAAGAGACCCAGTACTTC.

This chain links TRBV28 with TRBJ1-5, with D possibly being TRBD1 (5 bases). Trimming pared 6 bases from V and 0 bases from J, leaving 15 bases between. CDR1 MDHEN and CDR2 SYDVKM come from the germline V gene. This CDR3 contains 16 residues. The CDR3 reads CASRPGHPNSNQPQHF. For the CDR3, the DNA is TGTGCCAGCAGACCCGGACACCCAAATAGCAATCAGCCCCAGCATTTT.

The chain uses TRBV9 and TRBJ2-3; no firm D call. Per germline, CDR1 SGDLS and CDR2 YYNGEE. The CDR3 extends over 14 amino acids. V lost 0 bases to trimming and J lost 1 base, with 6 bases between them. For the CDR3, the DNA is TGTGCCAGCAGCGTAGTCCCTGGCACAGATACGCAGTATTTT. Translating gives CASSVVPGTDTQYF.

This clone was picked up a small number of times. V is TRBV18 and J is TRBJ2-1, with D possibly being TRBD1 (6 bases). V lost 6 bases and J 7 bases, leaving 19 bases between the germline ends. This CDR3 has 15 residues. CDR1 is KGHSH, CDR2 LQKENI, per germline. CDR3 bases: TGTGCCAGCTCCCGCCTAGGGGGTTTTCAAAATGAGCAGTTCTTC. Translated: CASSRLGGFQNEQFF.

The chain is built from TRBV27 and TRBJ1-1; D possibly corresponds to TRBD1 (5 bases). Germline loops: CDR1 MNHEY, CDR2 SMNVEV (reference sequence). CDR3 length: 14 amino acids. V lost 1 base and J 0 bases, leaving 6 bases between the germline ends. Here the CDR3 reads CASSLWGMNTEAFF. CDR3 sequence (DNA): TGTGCCAGCAGTTTATGGGGCATGAACACTGAAGCTTTCTTT.

The gene calls are TRBV5-1 and TRBJ2-5; maybe TRBD1 (5 bases). V was cut by 4 bases and J by 2 bases, with 15 bases left in between. CDR3 length equals 15 residues. The germline CDR1 and CDR2 sequences are SGHRS and YFSETQ. This chain's CDR3 is CASSKDSRNQETQYF. For the CDR3, the DNA is TGCGCCAGCAGCAAAGACAGTAGGAATCAAGAGACCCAGTACTTC.

V gene TRBV11-2 combines with J gene TRBJ2-3, with a weak D call TRBD2 (6 bases). The CDR3 contains 16 residues. Trimming removed 0 bases from V and 2 bases from J, with 12 bases in between. Germline values: CDR1 SGHAT, CDR2 FQNNGV. In nucleotides, the CDR3 is TGTGCCAGCAGCTTAGATTCGGCGGGACCCACAGATACGCAGTATTTT. It translates to CASSLDSAGPTDTQYF.

This clone was seen only a few times. J is TRBJ1-2 and V is TRBV6-6; the D gene is possibly TRBD1 (5 bases). Trimming stripped 2 bases from V and 9 bases from J, with 16 bases between. The CDR3 extends over 14 amino acids. The V gene's germline CDR1 is MNHNY and CDR2 SVGAGI (reference sequence). The CDR3 region is CASSYTVGASSYTF. DNA of the CDR3: TGTGCCAGCAGTTACACCGTTGGGGCTTCAAGCTACACCTTC.

This chain uses TRBV6-5 with TRBJ2-7; D gene uncertain. V lost 2 bases, J lost 3 bases, and 8 bases lay in between. The CDR3 has 13 residues. In germline, CDR1 is MNHEY, CDR2 SVGAGI. The CDR3 bases are TGTGCCAGCAGTTACGGCAGGAACTACGAGCAGTACTTC. Protein product: CASSYGRNYEQYF.

This chain connects TRBV27 to TRBJ1-2; D is perhaps TRBD1 (5 bases). The CDR3 length is 13 residues. Trimming took 5 bases from V and 2 from J, leaving 9 bases between them. Germline CDR1 is MNHEY and CDR2 is SMNVEV (reference sequence). CDR3 sequence reads: CASSMAGNYGYTF. Written as DNA, the CDR3 is TGTGCCAGCAGTATGGCAGGGAACTATGGCTACACCTTC.

The chain joins TRBV27 to TRBJ2-7; D ambiguous. The CDR3 runs to 16 residues. Trimming took off 6 bases at V and 0 bases at J, with 18 bases between the two ends. Germline CDR1 reads MNHEY; CDR2 reads SMNVEV (reference sequence). The CDR3 DNA sequence: TGTGCCAGCAGACCTACTCCCGGTGGTAGCTCCTACGAGCAGTACTTC. Residues: CASRPTPGGSSYEQYF.

In this sample, this clone turned up once. This chain connects TRBV6-5 to TRBJ2-1; weak D call: TRBD2 (5 bases). This CDR3 region has 15 residues. Per the germline V gene, CDR1 is MNHEY and CDR2 is SVGAGI. Between the trimmed V and J ends, which lost 2 bases and 0 bases, there was a span of 8 bases. The CDR3 region is CASSYEGSSYNEQFF. The CDR3 bases are TGTGCCAGCAGTTACGAGGGAAGCTCCTACAATGAGCAGTTCTTC.

The table lists this clone with a few counts. This rearrangement joins TRBV27 to TRBJ2-7; 8 nucleotides align to TRBD1. The CDR3 extends over 13 amino acids. J lost 3 bases, V lost 5 bases, and 3 bases had no gene match. Germline assignment: CDR1 MNHEY and CDR2 SMNVEV (reference sequence). Written as DNA, the CDR3 is TGTGCCAGCAGTGAAGGGACAGGCTACGAGCAGTACTTC. This encodes CASSEGTGYEQYF.

The chain has TRBV7-2 and TRBJ1-3; TRBD1 is a possible D gene (6 bases). V was clipped by 1 base and J by 0 bases, with 13 bases between them. Germline V gene data show CDR1 as SGHTA and CDR2 as FQGNSA. This CDR3 is 17 amino acids long. CDR3 protein: CASSLGDRPFSGNTIYF. The CDR3 coding sequence is TGTGCCAGCAGCTTAGGAGACAGGCCCTTCTCTGGAAACACCATATATTTT.

The chain has TRBV30 and TRBJ2-1; D uncertain. The V end was cut by 3 bases, the J end by 9 bases, with 15 bases between. CDR3 size: 13 residues. The germline gives CDR1 GTSNPN, CDR2 SVGIG (reference sequence). The CDR3 protein is CAWSPNSWSEQFF. CDR3 DNA: TGTGCCTGGAGCCCTAACTCATGGAGTGAGCAGTTCTTC.

V usage is TRBV5-4 and J usage is TRBJ1-1; weak D call: TRBD1 (6 bases). The CDR3 consists of 15 residues. Per the germline V gene, CDR1 is SGHNT and CDR2 is YYREEE (reference sequence). V was trimmed by 4 bases and J by 1 base, leaving 14 bases between them. DNA of the CDR3: TGTGCCAGCAGCGGACAAACAGGGAGGAACACTGAAGCTTTCTTT. Translated, it gives CASSGQTGRNTEAFF.

The rearrangement joins TRBV5-4 to TRBJ2-7; D is perhaps TRBD2 (7 bases). Trimming cost V 0 bases and J 5 bases, with 15 bases left between them. This CDR3 spans 15 amino acids. The germline gives CDR1 SGHNT, CDR2 YYREEE (reference sequence). CDR3 nucleotide sequence: TGTGCCAGCAGCTTGGAGGGGGGGACCTATAACGAGCAGTACTTC. This translates into CASSLEGGTYNEQYF.

The chain links TRBV28 to TRBJ2-5; tentative D call: TRBD2 (6 bases). CDR3 length: 17 residues. The germline V and J ends were trimmed by 5 bases and 0 bases, with 19 bases remaining between them. Germline assignment: CDR1 MDHEN and CDR2 SYDVKM. In nucleotides, the CDR3 is TGTGCCAGCAGTCCTTTGGCGGCGGGGAGGTACCAAGAGACCCAGTACTTC. The encoded protein is CASSPLAAGRYQETQYF.

This chain joins TRBV6-1 and TRBJ2-5; 7 bases fit TRBD2. The junction had 2 bases not matched to a gene; V was cut back by 11 bases and J by 2 bases. There are 11 residues in the CDR3. Germline V lookup: CDR1 MNHNS, CDR2 SASEGT. Here the CDR3 reads CAGGVQETQYF. The CDR3 DNA reads as TGTGCCGGGGGGGTACAAGAGACCCAGTACTTC.

V and J are TRBV6-6 and TRBJ2-1; TRBD2 is a possible D gene (6 bases). Germline-derived CDR1 and CDR2 are MNHNY and SVGAGI (reference sequence). The CDR3 totals 12 residues. Trimming took off 7 bases at V and 12 bases at J, with 16 bases between the two ends. CDR3 DNA: TGTGCCAGCACCGGGACTTCGGTCGTGCAGTTCTTC. Translated, it gives CASTGTSVVQFF.

The table lists this clone with a few counts. The rearrangement joins TRBV7-2 to TRBJ2-7, with 14 bases fitting TRBD2. CDR1 is SGHTA and CDR2 is FQGNSA in the germline V gene. The V and J ends lost 3 bases and 3 bases, in that order; junction bases with no gene match: 10. The CDR3 is 18 residues long. In DNA form, the CDR3 reads TGTGCCAGCAGCTTTCCGACTAGCGGGAGGGCCAGGGTCTACGAGCAGTACTTC. Its protein product is CASSFPTSGRARVYEQYF.

The sample holds a few counts of this clone. This chain links TRBV5-4 with TRBJ2-1; no definite D call. The V gene lost 2 bases and the J gene lost 7 bases, with 7 bases spanning the gap. CDR3 length: 12 amino acids. Germline V gene data show CDR1 as SGHNT and CDR2 as YYREEE (reference sequence). CDR3 loop: CASSFGDNEQFF. The DNA of the CDR3 is TGTGCCAGCAGCTTTGGAGATAATGAGCAGTTCTTC.

The rearrangement joins TRBV11-3 to TRBJ2-1; a weak D match, TRBD2 (7 bases). Between the trimmed V and J ends, which lost 5 bases and 0 bases, there was a span of 14 bases. In germline, CDR1 is SGHNT, CDR2 YENEEA. The length of the CDR3 is 16 residues. Written as DNA, the CDR3 is TGTGCCAGCAGCCCCGGGGGCGGGAGCTCCTACAATGAGCAGTTCTTC. It encodes CASSPGGGSSYNEQFF.

The V call is TRBV5-1, the J call TRBJ2-1; 8 bases align to TRBD2. The germline V gene encodes CDR1 SGHRS and CDR2 YFSETQ. This CDR3 region has 15 residues. The V gene end was trimmed by 4 bases and the J gene end by 5 bases; junction bases not matched to a gene: 8. CDR3 sequence reads: CASSTGGTPNNEQFF. CDR3 nucleotide sequence: TGCGCCAGCAGCACGGGAGGGACTCCTAACAATGAGCAGTTCTTC.

This clone came up a few times. The chain joins TRBV7-9 to TRBJ2-7; 13 positions agree with TRBD2. After removal of 4 bases from V and 4 bases from J, the junction contained 10 bases not matched to a gene. The CDR3 runs 17 residues. Germline V lookup: CDR1 SEHNR, CDR2 FQNEAQ (reference sequence). The CDR3 sequence is CASSSTSGLAGLYEQYF. CDR3 coding DNA: TGTGCCAGCAGCTCGACATCGGGACTAGCGGGACTATACGAGCAGTACTTC.